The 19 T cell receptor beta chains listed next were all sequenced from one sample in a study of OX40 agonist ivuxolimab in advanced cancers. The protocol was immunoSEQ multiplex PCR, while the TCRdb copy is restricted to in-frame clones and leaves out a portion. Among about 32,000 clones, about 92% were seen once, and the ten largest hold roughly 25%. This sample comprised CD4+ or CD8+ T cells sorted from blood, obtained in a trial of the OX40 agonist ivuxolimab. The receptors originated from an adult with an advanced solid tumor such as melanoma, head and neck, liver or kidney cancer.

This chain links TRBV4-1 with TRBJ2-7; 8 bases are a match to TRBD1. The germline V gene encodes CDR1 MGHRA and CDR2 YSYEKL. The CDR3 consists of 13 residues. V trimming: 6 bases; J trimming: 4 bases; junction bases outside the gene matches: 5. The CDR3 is CASSTGQGYEQYF. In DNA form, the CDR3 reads TGCGCCAGCAGTACCGGACAGGGTTACGAGCAGTACTTC.

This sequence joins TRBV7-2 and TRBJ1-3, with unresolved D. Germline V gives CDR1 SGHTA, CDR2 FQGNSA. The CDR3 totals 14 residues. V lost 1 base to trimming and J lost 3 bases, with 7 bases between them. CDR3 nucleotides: TGTGCCAGCAGCTTAGACGGTTATGGAAACACCATATATTTT. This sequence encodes CASSLDGYGNTIYF.

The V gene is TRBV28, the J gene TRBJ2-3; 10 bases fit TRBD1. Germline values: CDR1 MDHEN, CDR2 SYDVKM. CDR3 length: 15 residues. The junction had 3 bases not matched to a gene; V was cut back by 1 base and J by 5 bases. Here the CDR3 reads CASSLLGTGEDTQYF. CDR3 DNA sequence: TGTGCCAGCAGTTTATTGGGGACAGGGGAAGATACGCAGTATTTT.

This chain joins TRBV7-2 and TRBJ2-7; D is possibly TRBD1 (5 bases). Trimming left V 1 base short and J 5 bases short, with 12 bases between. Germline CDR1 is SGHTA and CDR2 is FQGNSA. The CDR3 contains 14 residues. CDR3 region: CASSLVGQGHEQYF. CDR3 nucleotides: TGTGCCAGCAGCTTAGTGGGGCAGGGCCACGAGCAGTACTTC.

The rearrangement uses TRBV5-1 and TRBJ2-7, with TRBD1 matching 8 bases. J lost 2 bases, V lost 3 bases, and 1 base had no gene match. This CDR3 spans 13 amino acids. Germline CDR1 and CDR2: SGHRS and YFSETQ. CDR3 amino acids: CASSSTGAYEQYF. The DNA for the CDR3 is TGCGCCAGCAGCTCGACAGGGGCCTACGAGCAGTACTTC.

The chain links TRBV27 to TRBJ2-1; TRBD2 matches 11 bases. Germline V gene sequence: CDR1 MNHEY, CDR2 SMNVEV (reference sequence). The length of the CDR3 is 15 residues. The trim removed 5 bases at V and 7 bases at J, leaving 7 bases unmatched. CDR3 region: CASSAGTSGLNEQFF. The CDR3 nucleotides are TGTGCCAGCAGTGCCGGGACTAGCGGCTTAAATGAGCAGTTCTTC.

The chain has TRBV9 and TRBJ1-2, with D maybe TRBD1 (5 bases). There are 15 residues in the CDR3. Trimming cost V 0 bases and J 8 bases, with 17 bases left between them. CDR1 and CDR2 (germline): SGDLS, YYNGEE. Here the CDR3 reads CASSVGTRPQGGYTF. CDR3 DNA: TGTGCCAGCAGCGTAGGGACTAGGCCCCAGGGAGGCTACACCTTC. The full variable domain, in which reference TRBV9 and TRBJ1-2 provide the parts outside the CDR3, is DSGVTQTPKHLITATGQRVTLRCSPRSGDLSVYWYQQSLDQGLQFLIQYYNGEERAKGNILERFSAQQFPDLHSELNLSSLELGDSALYFCASSVGTRPQGGYTFGSGTRLTVV.

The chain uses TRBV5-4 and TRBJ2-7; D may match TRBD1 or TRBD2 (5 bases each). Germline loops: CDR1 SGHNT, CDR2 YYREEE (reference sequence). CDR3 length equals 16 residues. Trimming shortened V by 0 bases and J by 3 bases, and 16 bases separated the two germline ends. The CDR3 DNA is TGTGCCAGCAGCTTGGCCTCGGGGCGGCAGCTCTACGAGCAGTACTTC. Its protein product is CASSLASGRQLYEQYF.

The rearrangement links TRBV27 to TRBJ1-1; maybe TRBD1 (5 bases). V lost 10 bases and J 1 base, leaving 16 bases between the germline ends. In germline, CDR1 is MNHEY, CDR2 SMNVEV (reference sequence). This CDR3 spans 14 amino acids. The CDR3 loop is CATPPLRGNTEAFF. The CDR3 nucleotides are TGTGCCACCCCCCCCCTGAGGGGGAACACTGAAGCTTTCTTT.

This CDR3 reads CASSPGTGTPGELFF. The CDR3 DNA follows: TGTGCCAGCAGCCCCGGGACAGGGACTCCCGGGGAGCTGTTTTTT. The gene calls are TRBV7-9 and TRBJ2-2; 9 nucleotides agree with TRBD1. The V segment lost 5 bases and the J segment 6 bases; nucleotides outside the gene matches: 7. CDR1 and CDR2 (germline): SEHNR, FQNEAQ (reference sequence). This CDR3 region has 15 residues.

The CDR3 sequence is CASSLWTSGGAGGEQFF. CDR3 sequence (DNA): TGTGCCAGCAGCTTGTGGACTAGCGGGGGGGCGGGCGGTGAGCAGTTCTTC. The genes are TRBV5-4 and TRBJ2-1; 15 bases agree with TRBD2. The CDR3 runs to 17 residues. The V gene's germline CDR1 is SGHNT and CDR2 YYREEE (reference sequence). Trimming cost V 1 base and J 9 bases; bases outside gene matches: 8. The variable domain in full, with the rest retrieved from reference TRBV5-4 and TRBJ2-1, is ETGVTQSPTHLIKTRGQQVTLRCSSQSGHNTVSWYQQALGQGPQFIFQYYREEENGRGNFPPRFSGLQFPNYSSELNVNALELDDSALYLCASSLWTSGGAGGEQFFGPGTRLTVL.

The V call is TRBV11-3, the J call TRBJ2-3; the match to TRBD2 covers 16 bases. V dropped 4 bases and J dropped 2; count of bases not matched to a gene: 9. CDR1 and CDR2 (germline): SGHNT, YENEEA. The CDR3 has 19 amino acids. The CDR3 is CASSWGLAGGPIYTDTQYF. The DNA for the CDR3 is TGTGCCAGCAGCTGGGGACTAGCGGGGGGGCCGATATACACAGATACGCAGTATTTT.

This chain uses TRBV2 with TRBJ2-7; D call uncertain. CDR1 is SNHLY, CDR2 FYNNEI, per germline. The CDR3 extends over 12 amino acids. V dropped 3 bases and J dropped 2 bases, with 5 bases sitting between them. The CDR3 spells CASSDRPYEQYF. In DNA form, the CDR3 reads TGTGCCAGCAGTGACAGGCCCTACGAGCAGTACTTC.

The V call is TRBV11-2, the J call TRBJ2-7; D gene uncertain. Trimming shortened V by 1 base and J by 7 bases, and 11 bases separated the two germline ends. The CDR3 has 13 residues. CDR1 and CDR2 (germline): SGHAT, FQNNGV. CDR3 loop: CASSLGLETEQYF. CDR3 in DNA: TGTGCCAGCAGCTTAGGTCTGGAAACGGAGCAGTACTTC.

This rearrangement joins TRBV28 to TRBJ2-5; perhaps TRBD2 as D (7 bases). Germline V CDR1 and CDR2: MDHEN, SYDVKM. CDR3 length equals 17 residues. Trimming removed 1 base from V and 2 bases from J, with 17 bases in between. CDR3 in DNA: TGTGCCAGCAGTTTATCCGGGGGGCAGCGGGTTCAAGAGACCCAGTACTTC. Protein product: CASSLSGGQRVQETQYF.

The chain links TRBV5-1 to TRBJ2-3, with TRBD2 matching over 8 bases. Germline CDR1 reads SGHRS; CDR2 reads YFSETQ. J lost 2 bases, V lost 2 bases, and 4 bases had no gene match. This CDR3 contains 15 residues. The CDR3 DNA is TGCGCCAGCAGCTTAACGGGGGGGTACACAGATACGCAGTATTTT. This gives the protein CASSLTGGYTDTQYF.

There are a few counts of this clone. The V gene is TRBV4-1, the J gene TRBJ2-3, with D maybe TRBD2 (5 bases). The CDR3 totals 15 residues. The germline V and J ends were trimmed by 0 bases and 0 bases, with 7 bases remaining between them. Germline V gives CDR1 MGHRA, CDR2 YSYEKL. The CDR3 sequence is CASSQDPGSTDTQYF. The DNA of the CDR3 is TGCGCCAGCAGCCAAGATCCGGGGAGCACAGATACGCAGTATTTT.

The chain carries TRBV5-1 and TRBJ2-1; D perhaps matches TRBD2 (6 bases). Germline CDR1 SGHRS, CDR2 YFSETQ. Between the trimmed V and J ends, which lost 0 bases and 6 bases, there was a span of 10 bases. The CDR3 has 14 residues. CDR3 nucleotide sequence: TGCGCCAGCAGCTTGGCCGGGAGCCCCAATGAGCAGTTCTTC. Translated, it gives CASSLAGSPNEQFF. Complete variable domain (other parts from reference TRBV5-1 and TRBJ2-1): KAGVTQTPRYLIKTRGQQVTLSCSPISGHRSVSWYQQTPGQGLQFLFEYFSETQRNKGNFPGRFSGRQFSNSRSEMNVSTLELGDSALYLCASSLAGSPNEQFFGPGTRLTVL.

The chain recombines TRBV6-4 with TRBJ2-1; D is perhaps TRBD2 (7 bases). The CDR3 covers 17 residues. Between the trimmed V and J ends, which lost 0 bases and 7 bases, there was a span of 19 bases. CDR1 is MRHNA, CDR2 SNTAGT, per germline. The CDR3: CASSDSYWGAGANEQFF. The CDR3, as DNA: TGTGCCAGCAGTGACTCGTATTGGGGGGCGGGAGCTAATGAGCAGTTCTTC.